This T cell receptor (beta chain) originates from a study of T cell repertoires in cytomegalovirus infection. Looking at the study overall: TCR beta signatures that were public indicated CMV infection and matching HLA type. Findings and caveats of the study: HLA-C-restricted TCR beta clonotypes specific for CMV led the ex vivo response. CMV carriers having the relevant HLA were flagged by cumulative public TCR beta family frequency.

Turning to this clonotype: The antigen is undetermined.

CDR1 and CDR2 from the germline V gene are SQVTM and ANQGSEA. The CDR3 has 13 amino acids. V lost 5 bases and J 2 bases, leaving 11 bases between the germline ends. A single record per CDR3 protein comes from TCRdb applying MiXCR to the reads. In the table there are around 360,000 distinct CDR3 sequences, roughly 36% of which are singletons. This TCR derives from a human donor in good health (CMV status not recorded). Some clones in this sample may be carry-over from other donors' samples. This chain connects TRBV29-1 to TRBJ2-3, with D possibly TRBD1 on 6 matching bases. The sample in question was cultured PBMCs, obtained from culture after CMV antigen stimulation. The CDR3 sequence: CSVLQGATDTQYF. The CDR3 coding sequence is TGCAGCGTTTTACAGGGTGCCACAGATACGCAGTATTTT.